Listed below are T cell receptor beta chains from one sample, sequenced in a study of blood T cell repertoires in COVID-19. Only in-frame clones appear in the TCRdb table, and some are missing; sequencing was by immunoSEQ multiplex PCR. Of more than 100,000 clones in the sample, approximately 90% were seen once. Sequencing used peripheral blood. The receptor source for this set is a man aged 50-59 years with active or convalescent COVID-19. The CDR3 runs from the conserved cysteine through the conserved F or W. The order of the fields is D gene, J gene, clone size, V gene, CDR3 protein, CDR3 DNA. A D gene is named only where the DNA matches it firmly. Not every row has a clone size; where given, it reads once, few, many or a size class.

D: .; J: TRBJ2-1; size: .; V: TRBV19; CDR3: CASSISTSTYNEQFF; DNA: TGTGCCAGTAGTATCTCAACTAGTACCTACAATGAGCAGTTCTTC
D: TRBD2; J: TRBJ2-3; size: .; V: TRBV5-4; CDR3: CASSLRRRGGSTDTQYF; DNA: TGTGCCAGCAGCTTGCGGAGGCGGGGGGGCAGCACAGATACGCAGTATTTT
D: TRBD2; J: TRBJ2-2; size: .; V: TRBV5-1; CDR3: CASSSLAGGGAGELFF; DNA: TGCGCCAGCAGCTCCCTAGCGGGAGGAGGCGCCGGGGAGCTGTTTTTT
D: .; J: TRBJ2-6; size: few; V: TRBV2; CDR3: CASRSPSFGANVLTF; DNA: TGTGCCAGCAGAAGCCCTAGCTTTGGGGCCAACGTCCTGACTTTC
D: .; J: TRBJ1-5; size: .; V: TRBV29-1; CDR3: CSAAGEGNQPQHF; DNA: TGCAGCGCTGCAGGGGAGGGAAATCAGCCCCAGCATTTT
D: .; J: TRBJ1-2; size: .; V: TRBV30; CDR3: CAWTLAGYGYTF; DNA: TGTGCCTGGACACTCGCAGGCTATGGCTACACCTTC
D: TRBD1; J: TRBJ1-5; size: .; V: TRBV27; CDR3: CASSSTGGRGQPQHF; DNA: TGTGCCAGCAGTTCTACAGGGGGCCGAGGTCAGCCCCAGCATTTT
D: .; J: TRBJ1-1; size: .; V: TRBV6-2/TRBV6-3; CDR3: CASSYITGRLTEAFF; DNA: TGTGCCAGCAGTTACATAACAGGAAGGCTCACTGAAGCTTTCTTT
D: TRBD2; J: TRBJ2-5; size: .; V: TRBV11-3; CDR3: CASSLGSGTTETQYF; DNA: TGTGCCAGCAGCTTAGGGTCCGGGACTACAGAGACCCAGTACTTC
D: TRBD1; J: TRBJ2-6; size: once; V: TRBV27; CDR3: CASSTSGTEYANVLTF; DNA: TGTGCCAGCAGTACCTCCGGGACAGAGTACGCCAACGTCCTGACTTTC
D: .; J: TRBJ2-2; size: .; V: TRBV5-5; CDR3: CASSLLQGTGELFF; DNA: TGTGCCAGCAGCTTGCTACAGGGCACCGGGGAGCTGTTTTTT
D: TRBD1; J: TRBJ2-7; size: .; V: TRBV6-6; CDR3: CASSRDRQYF; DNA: TGTGCCAGCAGCAGGGACAGGCAGTACTTC
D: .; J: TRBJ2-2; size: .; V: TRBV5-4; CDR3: CASSLQYTGELFF; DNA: TGTGCCAGCAGCTTGCAGTACACCGGGGAGCTGTTTTTT
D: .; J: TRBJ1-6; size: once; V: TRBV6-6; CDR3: CASSQTTDYNSPLHF; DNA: TGTGCCAGCAGTCAAACGACTGATTATAATTCACCCCTCCACTTT
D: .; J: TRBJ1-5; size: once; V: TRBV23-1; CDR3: CASSQGVPLCSNQPQHF; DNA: TGCGCCAGCAGTCAAGGTGTCCCACTGTGTAGCAATCAGCCCCAGCATTTT
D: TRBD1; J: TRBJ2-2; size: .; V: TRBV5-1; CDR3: CASSLAVGQGGGELFF; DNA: TGCGCCAGCAGCTTGGCCGTTGGACAGGGTGGTGGGGAGCTGTTTTTT
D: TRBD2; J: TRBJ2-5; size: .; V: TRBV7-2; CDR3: CASSKESSGARETQYF; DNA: TGTGCCAGCAGCAAGGAATCTAGCGGGGCCAGGGAGACCCAGTACTTC
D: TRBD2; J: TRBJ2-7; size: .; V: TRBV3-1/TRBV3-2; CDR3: CASSPSLAGGPYEQYF; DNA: TGTGCCAGCAGCCCTTCGCTAGCGGGAGGCCCCTACGAGCAGTACTTC
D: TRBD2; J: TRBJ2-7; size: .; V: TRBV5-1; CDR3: CASSVDSSGASYEQYF; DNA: TGCGCCAGCAGCGTAGATAGTAGCGGGGCTTCCTACGAGCAGTACTTC
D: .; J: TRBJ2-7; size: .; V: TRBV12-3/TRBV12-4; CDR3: CASSTTASYEQYF; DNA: TGTGCCAGCAGTACGACAGCCTCCTACGAGCAGTACTTC
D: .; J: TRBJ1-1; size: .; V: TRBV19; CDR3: CASINRNTEAFF; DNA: TGTGCCAGTATAAACAGGAACACTGAAGCTTTCTTT
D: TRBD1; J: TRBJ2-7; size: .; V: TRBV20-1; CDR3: CSVSGGFEQYF; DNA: TGCAGTGTATCAGGGGGCTTCGAGCAGTACTTC
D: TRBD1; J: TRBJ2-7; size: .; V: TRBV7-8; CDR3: CASSLGTGSYEQYF; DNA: TGTGCCAGCAGCTTAGGGACAGGTTCCTACGAGCAGTACTTC
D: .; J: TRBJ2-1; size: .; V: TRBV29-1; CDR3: CSVDGGRNEQFF; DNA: TGCAGCGTTGACGGAGGCCGCAATGAGCAGTTCTTC
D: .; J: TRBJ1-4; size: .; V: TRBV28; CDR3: CASSSPDEKLFF; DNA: TGTGCCAGCAGTTCCCCGGATGAAAAACTGTTTTTT
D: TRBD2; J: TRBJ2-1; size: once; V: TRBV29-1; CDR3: CSVVGTSGGAFEQFF; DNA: TGCAGCGTTGTCGGCACTAGCGGGGGGGCCTTTGAGCAGTTCTTC
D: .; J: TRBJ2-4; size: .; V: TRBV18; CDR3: CASSPVDGARGGQPYF; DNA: TGTGCCAGCTCACCGGTCGATGGGGCTCGTGGCGGACAGCCGTACTTC
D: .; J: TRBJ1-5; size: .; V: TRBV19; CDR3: CASSQDRWKQPQHF; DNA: TGTGCCAGTAGTCAAGACAGATGGAAGCAGCCCCAGCATTTT
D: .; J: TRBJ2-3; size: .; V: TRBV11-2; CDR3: CASVRALRNTQYF; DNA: TGTGCCAGCGTCAGGGCCCTGCGGAATACGCAGTATTTT
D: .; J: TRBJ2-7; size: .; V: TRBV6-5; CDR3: CASRQSTYEQYF; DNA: TGTGCCAGCAGACAGAGCACCTACGAGCAGTACTTC
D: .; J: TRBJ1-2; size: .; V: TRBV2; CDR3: CASSVTTGEHYGYTF; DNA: TGTGCCAGCAGTGTGACGACAGGTGAACACTATGGCTACACCTTC
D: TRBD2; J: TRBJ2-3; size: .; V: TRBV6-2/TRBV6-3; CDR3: CASSYSGGTQYF; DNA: TGTGCCAGCAGTTATTCGGGGGGTACGCAGTATTTT
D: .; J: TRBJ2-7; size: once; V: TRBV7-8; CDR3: CASSSYRAYEQYF; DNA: TGTGCCAGCAGCTCATACAGAGCCTACGAGCAGTACTTC
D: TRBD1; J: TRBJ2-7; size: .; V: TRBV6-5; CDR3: CASRQQGAVYEQYF; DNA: TGTGCCAGCAGACAACAGGGGGCAGTCTACGAGCAGTACTTC
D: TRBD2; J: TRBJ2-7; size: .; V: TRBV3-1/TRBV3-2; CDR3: CASSQDRTRSYEQYF; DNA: TGTGCCAGCAGCCAAGACCGGACTAGGTCCTACGAGCAGTACTTC
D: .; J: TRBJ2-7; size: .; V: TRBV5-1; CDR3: CASSLGQGGYEQYF; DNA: TGCGCCAGCAGCTTGGGACAGGGAGGTTACGAGCAGTACTTC
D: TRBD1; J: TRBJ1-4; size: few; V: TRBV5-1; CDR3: CASSPGQEKLFF; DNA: TGCGCCAGCAGCCCCGGACAGGAGAAACTGTTTTTT
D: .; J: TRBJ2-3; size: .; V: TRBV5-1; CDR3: CASSPGDRTSTDTQYF; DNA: TGCGCCAGCAGCCCAGGGGATCGGACTAGCACAGATACGCAGTATTTT
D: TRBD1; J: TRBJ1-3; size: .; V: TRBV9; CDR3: CASSAGQGRWNTIYF; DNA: TGTGCCAGCAGCGCCGGACAGGGGAGGTGGAACACCATATATTTT
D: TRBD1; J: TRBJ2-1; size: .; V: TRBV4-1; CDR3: CASSQGQARRINEQFF; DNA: TGCGCCAGCAGCCAGGGACAGGCCAGAAGAATCAATGAGCAGTTCTTC
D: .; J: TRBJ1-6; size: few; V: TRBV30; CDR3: CACHRTPNSPLHF; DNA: TGTGCCTGCCACCGGACACCGAATTCACCCCTCCACTTT
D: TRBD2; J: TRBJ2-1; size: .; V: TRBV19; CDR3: CASTERGGRYEQFF; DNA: TGTGCCAGTACCGAGCGGGGGGGCCGCTATGAGCAGTTCTTC
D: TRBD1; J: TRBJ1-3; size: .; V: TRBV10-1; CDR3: CASSILHRDRADRSSGNTIYF; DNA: TGCGCCAGCAGTATACTACACCGGGACAGGGCTGATCGTAGCTCTGGAAACACCATATATTTT
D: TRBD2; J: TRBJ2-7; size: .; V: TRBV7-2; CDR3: CASSLRFSGSYEQYF; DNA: TGTGCCAGCAGCTTACGGTTTAGCGGGAGCTACGAGCAGTACTTC
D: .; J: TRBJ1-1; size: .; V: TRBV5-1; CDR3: CASSATLNTEAFF; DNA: TGCGCCAGCAGCGCGACACTGAACACTGAAGCTTTCTTT
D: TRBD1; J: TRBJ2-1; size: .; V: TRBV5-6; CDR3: CASSRDRGQEQFF; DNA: TGTGCCAGCAGCCGGGACAGGGGGCAGGAGCAGTTCTTC
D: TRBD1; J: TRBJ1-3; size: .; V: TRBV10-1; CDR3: CASSDHGTGSGPGNTIYF; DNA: TGCGCCAGCAGTGACCACGGGACAGGTTCTGGGCCTGGAAACACCATATATTTT
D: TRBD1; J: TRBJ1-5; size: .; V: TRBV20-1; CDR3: CSASPIDRDQPQHF; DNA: TGCAGTGCTAGTCCGATTGACAGGGATCAGCCCCAGCATTTT
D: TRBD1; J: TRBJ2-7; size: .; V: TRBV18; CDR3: CASSPRNGQGLYEQYF; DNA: TGTGCCAGCTCACCTCGAAACGGACAGGGGTTGTACGAGCAGTACTTC
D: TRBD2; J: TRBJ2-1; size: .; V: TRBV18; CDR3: CASSPLATSASSYNEQFF; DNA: TGTGCCAGCTCACCCTTAGCCACTAGCGCGAGCTCCTACAATGAGCAGTTCTTC